One sample yielded the 23 T cell receptor beta chains listed below, sequenced in a study of T cells after yellow fever vaccination. TCRdb called the 5' RACE reads again in MiXCR, with one record for every CDR3 protein. This table has some 350,000 distinct CDR3 sequences, roughly 12% appearing once. The source was PBMCs, collected on the day of the first yellow fever vaccination. These receptors came from a man younger than 30 who received the YFV17D yellow fever vaccine.

This clonotype appeared a few times. This sequence joins TRBV6-2 or TRBV6-3 and TRBJ2-7; D unresolved. There are 15 residues in the CDR3. Trimming removed 4 bases from V and 0 bases from J, with 13 bases in between. Germline CDR1 MNHEY, CDR2 SVGEGT. CDR3 protein: CASSLEGAYSYEQYF. DNA of the CDR3: TGTGCCAGCAGTTTAGAAGGTGCATACTCCTACGAGCAGTACTTC.

This chain joins TRBV4-3 and TRBJ2-7; D may match TRBD1 or TRBD2 (6 bases each). The germline CDR1 and CDR2 sequences are LGHNA and YSLEER. The CDR3 runs to 14 residues. V lost 4 bases and J lost 6, with 16 bases in between. CDR3 DNA sequence: TGCGCCAGCAGCCCCCGGACAGTCGGGGGCGAGCAGTACTTC. It translates to CASSPRTVGGEQYF.

This clonotype occurred a few times. The rearrangement joins TRBV11-2 to TRBJ2-1, with 7 bases matching TRBD2. V trimming: 8 bases; J trimming: 6 bases; junction bases outside the gene matches: 7. CDR3 length: 13 amino acids. Germline V gene lookup returns CDR1 SGHAT and CDR2 FQNNGV. The CDR3 spells CASEGGGSNEQFF. CDR3 nucleotide sequence: TGTGCCAGCGAGGGCGGGGGTTCCAATGAGCAGTTCTTC.

This clonotype has a handful of counts. The J gene is TRBJ2-1, the V gene TRBV9, with TRBD2 matching 14 bases. Per the germline V gene, CDR1 is SGDLS and CDR2 is YYNGEE. With V trimmed by 4 bases and J by 8 bases, 11 bases remained unmatched. CDR3 size: 17 residues. CDR3 coding DNA: TGTGCCAGCAGCACCCGACTAGCGGGGGGGCCATTTCATGAGCAGTTCTTC. Its translation: CASSTRLAGGPFHEQFF.

This clonotype appeared many times. The chain recombines TRBV12-3 or TRBV12-4 with TRBJ2-5; weak D call: TRBD2 (6 bases). This CDR3 region has 16 residues. The V gene lost 4 bases and the J gene lost 5 bases, with 20 bases spanning the gap. CDR3 sequence reads: CASSSGTRRAGETQYF. The CDR3 DNA reads TGTGCCAGCAGTTCGGGGACCAGGAGGGCCGGCGAGACCCAGTACTTC.

The V and J genes are TRBV7-9 and TRBJ2-5; D not resolved. Germline CDR1 is SEHNR and CDR2 is FQNEAQ (reference sequence). The CDR3 spans 13 residues. Trimming pared 4 bases from V and 1 base from J, leaving 7 bases between. CDR3 residues: CASSSTSQETQYF. As DNA, the CDR3 is TGTGCCAGCAGCTCGACTTCCCAAGAGACCCAGTACTTC.

This clonotype was observed a single time. The chain uses TRBV20-1 and TRBJ1-5; TRBD1 matches 8 bases. V was pared by 3 bases and J by 6 bases, with 13 bases of the junction left unmatched. The germline V gene encodes CDR1 DFQATT and CDR2 SNEGSKA (reference sequence). The CDR3 has 16 residues. CDR3 bases: TGCAGTGCTAGCACCGGGACAGGTTATCTTATTCAGCCCCAGCATTTT. This sequence encodes CSASTGTGYLIQPQHF.

This clonotype was picked up many times. The J gene is TRBJ2-2, the V gene TRBV6-5; possibly TRBD2 for D (7 bases). Germline V CDR1 and CDR2: MNHEY, SVGAGI. CDR3 length: 16 amino acids. Deletions cut 2 bases from V and 3 bases from J, with 13 bases between. CDR3 amino acids: CASSYEGGADTGELFF. The CDR3 region has the DNA TGTGCCAGCAGTTACGAGGGGGGGGCCGACACCGGGGAGCTGTTTTTT.

The chain employs TRBV5-1 and TRBJ2-5; maybe TRBD1 (6 bases). Trimming removed 8 bases from V and 5 bases from J, with 13 bases in between. Germline V gene data show CDR1 as SGHRS and CDR2 as YFSETQ. This CDR3 is 12 amino acids long. The CDR3 bases are TGCGCCAGTTACAGGGATAAGGAGACCCAGTACTTC. This encodes CASYRDKETQYF.

The table lists this clonotype with a few counts. The chain carries TRBV21-1 and TRBJ1-6; the D call of TRBD1 is as the table states it, not checked on the DNA. TRBV21-1 is recorded as a pseudogene. The CDR3 totals 16 residues. The CDR3 DNA is TGTGCCAGCAGCAAAGACAGGGGGCATCCGGGTTCACCCCTCCACTTT. Translated: CASSKDRGHPGSPLHF.

The V call is TRBV24-1, the J call TRBJ2-4, with D possibly matching TRBD1 (6 bases). The CDR3 length is 15 residues. Germline CDR1 KGHDR, CDR2 SFDVKD. V lost 4 bases and J lost 6, with 15 bases in between. CDR3: CATSDPRTEGNIQYF. The CDR3 nucleotides read TGTGCCACCAGTGACCCCAGGACAGAAGGAAACATTCAGTACTTC.

The chain carries TRBV24-1 and TRBJ2-1; D is unclear. Germline V gives CDR1 KGHDR, CDR2 SFDVKD. The V end was cut by 7 bases, the J end by 13 bases, with 13 bases between. The CDR3 runs to 11 residues. The CDR3 sequence is CATRGPGGQFF. As DNA, the CDR3 is TGTGCCACCAGGGGCCCCGGCGGACAGTTCTTC.

In regard to this clonotype: At one of its ends the junction is not consistent with the germline gene, which may arise from a read error. The chain recombines TRBV23-1 with TRBJ2-2, with D uncertain. TRBV23-1 carries the ORF label, with uncertain function. This CDR3 comprises 15 residues. In nucleotides, the CDR3 is TGCGTCAGCAGACGGCCGAAACCGAACACCGGGGAGCTGTTTTTT. Translation gives CVSRRPKPNTGELFF.

This clonotype was detected many times. The chain couples TRBV12-3 or TRBV12-4 to TRBJ1-5; D unresolved. This CDR3 is built from 13 residues. Trimming left V 1 base short and J 5 bases short, with 6 bases between. CDR3 in amino acids: CASSLGGHQPQHF. DNA of the CDR3: TGTGCCAGCAGTTTAGGTGGGCATCAGCCCCAGCATTTT.

The genes are TRBV6-1 and TRBJ2-3; D remains ambiguous. The CDR3 length is 14 residues. Trimming took 6 bases from V and 4 from J, leaving 14 bases between them. From germline, CDR1 is MNHNS and CDR2 SASEGT. The CDR3 DNA reads TGTGCCAGCAGCAAGCCCGGACGCCCAGATACGCAGTATTTT. Its translation: CASSKPGRPDTQYF.

This clonotype was seen more than once but under ten times. This chain connects TRBV7-2 to TRBJ2-3, with D uncertain. Per germline, CDR1 SGHTA and CDR2 FQGNSA. CDR3 length equals 13 residues. V lost 1 base and J lost 5, with 7 bases in between. CDR3 nucleotide sequence: TGTGCCAGCAGCTTAGAAAGAAAAGATACGCAGTATTTT. Translation gives CASSLERKDTQYF.

This clonotype showed up just a few times. The J gene is TRBJ2-7, the V gene TRBV4-1; 9 positions agree with TRBD1. Germline V lookup: CDR1 MGHRA, CDR2 YSYEKL. V dropped 0 bases and J dropped 4; count of bases not matched to a gene: 1. There are 14 residues in the CDR3. The CDR3 spells CASSQEDRGYEQYV. The DNA of the CDR3 is TGCGCCAGCAGCCAAGAGGACAGGGGATACGAGCAGTACGTC.

The gene calls are TRBV29-1 and TRBJ1-1; no clear D. The CDR3 contains 13 residues. Per the germline V gene, CDR1 is SQVTM and CDR2 is ANQGSEA. The ends were cut back, 4 bases at V and 1 base at J, with 10 bases in the middle. CDR3: CSVGRGQNTEAFF. The CDR3 DNA is TGCAGCGTTGGCCGCGGCCAGAACACTGAAGCTTTCTTT.

This clonotype was counted only a few times. The genes are TRBV28 and TRBJ1-2; a weak D match, TRBD1 (6 bases). CDR3 size: 13 residues. V was clipped by 2 bases and J by 8 bases, with 12 bases between them. Looked up from germline, CDR1 is MDHEN and CDR2 is SYDVKM. The CDR3 DNA reads TGTGCCAGCAGTTTAGCAGGGGCGAAGGGCTACACCTTC. Translating gives CASSLAGAKGYTF.

This clonotype was detected only a few times. The V call is TRBV5-1, the J call TRBJ2-7; possibly TRBD2 for D (5 bases). This CDR3 has 14 residues. V shed 4 bases and J shed 2 bases, with 13 bases lying between them. The germline V gene encodes CDR1 SGHRS and CDR2 YFSETQ. CDR3 region: CASSPGVGPYEQYV. CDR3 coding DNA: TGCGCCAGCAGCCCCGGGGTGGGCCCCTACGAGCAGTACGTC.

This clonotype has a handful of counts. The chain recombines TRBV29-1 with TRBJ1-2; D is possibly TRBD1 (6 bases). The germline CDR1 and CDR2 sequences are SQVTM and ANQGSEA. CDR3 length equals 19 residues. Between the trimmed V and J ends, which lost 0 bases and 1 base, there was a span of 24 bases. CDR3 in amino acids: CSVEEAYREKGQHNYGYTF. The DNA of the CDR3 is TGCAGCGTTGAAGAGGCTTATAGAGAAAAGGGACAACATAACTATGGCTACACCTTC.

In its sample, this clonotype was seen a few times. The V call is TRBV11-3, the J call TRBJ2-2, with no clear D. V lost 0 bases and J lost 7, with 12 bases in between. Per the germline V gene, CDR1 is SGHNT and CDR2 is YENEEA. The CDR3 sequence is 15 residues long. The DNA for the CDR3 is TGTGCCAGCAGCTTAGAGCCTAGTGCTATCGGGGAGCTGTTTTTT. It specifies CASSLEPSAIGELFF.

This chain uses TRBV19 with TRBJ2-6, with D hard to call. Looked up from germline, CDR1 is LNHDA and CDR2 is SQIVND (reference sequence). This CDR3 contains 13 residues. Trimming stripped 11 bases from V and 0 bases from J, with 8 bases between. The CDR3 sequence: CAGSSSGANVLTF. The CDR3, as DNA: TGTGCCGGCAGTAGCTCTGGGGCCAACGTCCTGACTTTC.